The rows below give T cell receptor beta chains drawn from one sample of a study of shared clonotypes between healthy human individuals. Profiling relied on immunoSEQ multiplex PCR, and the TCRdb table lists in-frame clones only, not all of them. This table holds some 2 million clones, roughly 95% found once. Material: naive CD4+ T cells sorted from blood. The receptors stem from a man between 18 and 29 years old in good health. The CDR3 runs from the conserved cysteine through the conserved F or W. The D gene is left open where the match is weak. Some rows have no size entry. The others give once, few or many, or a class for an expanded clone.

v_gene: TRBV10-3; abundance: NA; j_gene: TRBJ2-3; len: 13; d_gene: NA; CDR3nt: TGTGCCACCGGACTTTCCTTCACAGATACGCAGTATTTT; CDR3aa: CATGLSFTDTQYF
v_gene: TRBV19; abundance: NA; j_gene: TRBJ1-2; len: 12; d_gene: NA; CDR3nt: TGTGCCAGTAGTCGCAGGGATGGGGGCTACACCTTC; CDR3aa: CASSRRDGGYTF
v_gene: TRBV10-1; abundance: NA; j_gene: TRBJ1-1; len: 14; d_gene: TRBD1; CDR3nt: TGCGCCAGCGGTGCCGGGACAGGGGGGGCCGAAGCTTTCTTT; CDR3aa: CASGAGTGGAEAFF
v_gene: TRBV5-1; abundance: NA; j_gene: TRBJ2-7; len: 14; d_gene: TRBD1; CDR3nt: TGCGCCAGCAGCTTCGACAGGGGACTCTACGAGCAGTACTTC; CDR3aa: CASSFDRGLYEQYF
v_gene: TRBV5-1; abundance: NA; j_gene: TRBJ2-3; len: 13; d_gene: NA; CDR3nt: TGCGCCAGCAGTCTAGGGACGACAGATACGCAGTATTTT; CDR3aa: CASSLGTTDTQYF
v_gene: TRBV27; abundance: NA; j_gene: TRBJ1-1; len: 14; d_gene: TRBD1; CDR3nt: TGTGCCAGCAGTCGAGGGACAGGGAACACTGAAGCTTTCTTT; CDR3aa: CASSRGTGNTEAFF
v_gene: TRBV6-6; abundance: NA; j_gene: TRBJ1-1; len: 12; d_gene: NA; CDR3nt: TGTGCCAGCAGCGAAAACTCGGCTGAAGCTTTCTTT; CDR3aa: CASSENSAEAFF
v_gene: TRBV7-9; abundance: NA; j_gene: TRBJ2-7; len: 13; d_gene: NA; CDR3nt: TGTGCCAGCAGCTTAGACAGTCCCTACGAGCAGTACTTC; CDR3aa: CASSLDSPYEQYF
v_gene: TRBV7-9; abundance: NA; j_gene: TRBJ2-2; len: 14; d_gene: TRBD2; CDR3nt: TGTGCCAGCAGCACGCGACTAGCGGGGGAGAAGCTGTTTTTT; CDR3aa: CASSTRLAGEKLFF
v_gene: TRBV25-1; abundance: once; j_gene: TRBJ1-2; len: 15; d_gene: TRBD1; CDR3nt: TGTGCCAGCAGTTGGGACAGGGGCGAAAGCTACGGCTACACCTTC; CDR3aa: CASSWDRGESYGYTF
v_gene: TRBV6-1; abundance: few; j_gene: TRBJ1-5; len: 16; d_gene: TRBD1; CDR3nt: TGTGCCAGCAGTGAAGCGAGTTACCCAGGGGGTCAGCCCCAGCATTTT; CDR3aa: CASSEASYPGGQPQHF
v_gene: TRBV5-4; abundance: NA; j_gene: TRBJ1-4; len: 15; d_gene: TRBD1; CDR3nt: TGTGCCAGCAGCTTGGGGGACAGGGGAAATGAAAAACTGTTTTTT; CDR3aa: CASSLGDRGNEKLFF
v_gene: TRBV29-1; abundance: NA; j_gene: TRBJ2-7; len: 14; d_gene: NA; CDR3nt: TGCAGCGTGTCCGGGACGCCAAACGCCTACGAGCAGTACTTC; CDR3aa: CSVSGTPNAYEQYF
v_gene: TRBV5-1; abundance: NA; j_gene: TRBJ1-6; len: 14; d_gene: NA; CDR3nt: TGCGCCAGCAGCTTGGTTGGCGGAAGTTCACCCCTCCACTTT; CDR3aa: CASSLVGGSSPLHF
v_gene: TRBV27; abundance: NA; j_gene: TRBJ2-5; len: 16; d_gene: TRBD1; CDR3nt: TGTGCCAGCAGTCCCTTTCATGACAGGGCTGGAGAGACCCAGTACTTC; CDR3aa: CASSPFHDRAGETQYF
v_gene: TRBV6-6; abundance: once; j_gene: TRBJ2-7; len: 15; d_gene: TRBD1; CDR3nt: TGTGCCAGCAGTAAGGGACAGATGTTGAAGTACGAGCAGTACTTC; CDR3aa: CASSKGQMLKYEQYF
v_gene: TRBV28; abundance: once; j_gene: TRBJ1-5; len: 14; d_gene: NA; CDR3nt: TGTGCCGGGAGAGAAGGGGGGGTTGGACAGCCCCAGCATTTT; CDR3aa: CAGREGGVGQPQHF
v_gene: TRBV28; abundance: NA; j_gene: TRBJ2-4; len: 15; d_gene: NA; CDR3nt: TGTGCCAGCAGCCGTAAGGGACTGACCAAAAACATTCAGTACTTC; CDR3aa: CASSRKGLTKNIQYF
v_gene: TRBV7-6; abundance: NA; j_gene: TRBJ1-6; len: 13; d_gene: NA; CDR3nt: TGTGCCAGCAGCTTCCAGGAACAACCACCCCTCCACTTT; CDR3aa: CASSFQEQPPLHF
v_gene: TRBV2; abundance: once; j_gene: TRBJ1-1; len: 14; d_gene: NA; CDR3nt: TGTGCCAGCAGTGAAGCGCTTAAACAAGCGGGAGCTTTCTTT; CDR3aa: CASSEALKQAGAFF
v_gene: TRBV13; abundance: NA; j_gene: TRBJ2-1; len: 15; d_gene: NA; CDR3nt: TGTGCCAGCAGCTTAGGCGGGACTGGCTACAATGAGCAGTTCTTC; CDR3aa: CASSLGGTGYNEQFF
v_gene: TRBV6-1; abundance: NA; j_gene: TRBJ1-1; len: 15; d_gene: TRBD1; CDR3nt: TGTGCCAGCAGTGTGGGACAGGGGGTTAACACTGAAGCTTTCTTT; CDR3aa: CASSVGQGVNTEAFF
v_gene: TRBV4-3; abundance: NA; j_gene: TRBJ2-5; len: 16; d_gene: NA; CDR3nt: TGCGCCAGCAGCCCCCAAGGGTCAGCGAAACAAGAGACCCAGTACTTC; CDR3aa: CASSPQGSAKQETQYF
v_gene: TRBV28; abundance: NA; j_gene: TRBJ2-7; len: 14; d_gene: NA; CDR3nt: TGTGCCAGCAGTTTATCGGGGGGCGTCTACGAGCAGTACTTC; CDR3aa: CASSLSGGVYEQYF
v_gene: TRBV5-1; abundance: NA; j_gene: TRBJ2-1; len: 15; d_gene: TRBD2; CDR3nt: TGCGCCAGCAGCATCGGGACTAGCGAATACAATGAGCAGTTCTTC; CDR3aa: CASSIGTSEYNEQFF
v_gene: TRBV7-2; abundance: NA; j_gene: TRBJ2-7; len: 15; d_gene: TRBD1; CDR3nt: TGTGCCAGCAGCTTAGGAGGTACAGGGGCCCGCGAGCAGTACTTC; CDR3aa: CASSLGGTGAREQYF
v_gene: TRBV10-1; abundance: NA; j_gene: TRBJ2-2; len: 14; d_gene: TRBD1; CDR3nt: TGCGCCAGCAGGGCCGACAGGGCCACCGGGGAGCTGTTTTTT; CDR3aa: CASRADRATGELFF
v_gene: TRBV5-4; abundance: NA; j_gene: TRBJ1-4; len: 14; d_gene: TRBD1; CDR3nt: TGTGCCAGCAGCCCCCGGGACAGGGATGAAAAACTGTTTTTT; CDR3aa: CASSPRDRDEKLFF
v_gene: TRBV5-1; abundance: NA; j_gene: TRBJ2-1; len: 15; d_gene: TRBD2; CDR3nt: TGCGCCAGCAGCTTACGGGGGGACCCCTACAATGAGCAGTTCTTC; CDR3aa: CASSLRGDPYNEQFF
v_gene: TRBV7-9; abundance: NA; j_gene: TRBJ2-7; len: 14; d_gene: TRBD1; CDR3nt: TGTGCCAGCAGCCCTGGGGACAGGGACTACGAGCAGTACTTC; CDR3aa: CASSPGDRDYEQYF
v_gene: TRBV6-1; abundance: NA; j_gene: TRBJ2-2; len: 18; d_gene: TRBD2; CDR3nt: TGTGCCAGCAGTGTACTAGCGGGGGGCCCTTCGAACACCGGGGAGCTGTTTTTT; CDR3aa: CASSVLAGGPSNTGELFF
v_gene: TRBV2; abundance: NA; j_gene: TRBJ2-4; len: 12; d_gene: TRBD1; CDR3nt: TGTGCCAGCTCACAGGGGGAAAACATTCAGTACTTC; CDR3aa: CASSQGENIQYF
v_gene: TRBV30; abundance: NA; j_gene: TRBJ1-5; len: 16; d_gene: TRBD1; CDR3nt: TGTGCCTGGAGTGAGTTAAGGACAGGGGGCTATCAGCCCCAGCATTTT; CDR3aa: CAWSELRTGGYQPQHF
v_gene: TRBV7-2; abundance: NA; j_gene: TRBJ2-2; len: 15; d_gene: NA; CDR3nt: TGTGCCAGCAGCTCCGCTTTGGCGGGCACCGGGGAGCTGTTTTTT; CDR3aa: CASSSALAGTGELFF
v_gene: TRBV5-4; abundance: once; j_gene: TRBJ2-2; len: 15; d_gene: NA; CDR3nt: TGTGCCAGCAGCTTCGGCAGCACCAACACCGGGGAGCTGTTTTTT; CDR3aa: CASSFGSTNTGELFF
v_gene: TRBV7-6; abundance: NA; j_gene: TRBJ2-3; len: 18; d_gene: NA; CDR3nt: TGTGCCAGCAGCACTGAAGGCAGGCCCCTGGCCCGCACAGATACGCAGTATTTT; CDR3aa: CASSTEGRPLARTDTQYF
v_gene: TRBV5-4; abundance: NA; j_gene: TRBJ2-1; len: 17; d_gene: NA; CDR3nt: TGTGCCAGCAGCGGGGGACTGGCAGGGGGGCCCTACAATGAGCAGTTCTTC; CDR3aa: CASSGGLAGGPYNEQFF
v_gene: TRBV2; abundance: once; j_gene: TRBJ2-3; len: 16; d_gene: TRBD2; CDR3nt: TGTGCCAGCAGCGCGAGACTAGCGGCTAGCACAGATACGCAGTATTTT; CDR3aa: CASSARLAASTDTQYF
v_gene: TRBV25-1; abundance: NA; j_gene: TRBJ2-7; len: 11; d_gene: NA; CDR3nt: TGTGCCAGCTGCTGGGGGTACGAGCAGTACTTC; CDR3aa: CASCWGYEQYF
v_gene: TRBV6-6; abundance: NA; j_gene: TRBJ2-5; len: 14; d_gene: TRBD1; CDR3nt: TGTGCCAGCAGTCACTACAGGGGGCGAGAGACCCAGTACTTC; CDR3aa: CASSHYRGRETQYF
v_gene: TRBV7-2; abundance: once; j_gene: TRBJ2-4; len: 13; d_gene: NA; CDR3nt: TGTGCCAGCAGCTTTCCGGGACACGGCATTCAGTACTTC; CDR3aa: CASSFPGHGIQYF
v_gene: TRBV7-9; abundance: NA; j_gene: TRBJ1-1; len: 13; d_gene: NA; CDR3nt: TGTGCCAGCAGCTTTGGGGAAGGGACTGAAGCTTTCTTT; CDR3aa: CASSFGEGTEAFF
v_gene: TRBV5-1; abundance: NA; j_gene: TRBJ1-4; len: 15; d_gene: TRBD1; CDR3nt: TGCGCCAGCAGCTTGTTTTCGGGGACAGCTGAAAAACTGTTTTTT; CDR3aa: CASSLFSGTAEKLFF
v_gene: TRBV9; abundance: NA; j_gene: TRBJ2-3; len: 16; d_gene: TRBD2; CDR3nt: TGTGCCAGCAGCGCGGGGACTAGCGGCGCCACAGATACGCAGTATTTT; CDR3aa: CASSAGTSGATDTQYF
v_gene: TRBV6-1; abundance: NA; j_gene: TRBJ1-2; len: 13; d_gene: NA; CDR3nt: TGTGCCAGCAGCGTCAAAGATAACTATGGCTACACCTTC; CDR3aa: CASSVKDNYGYTF
v_gene: TRBV30; abundance: NA; j_gene: TRBJ2-1; len: 14; d_gene: TRBD1; CDR3nt: TGTGCCTGGGGACAGGGTGACTCCTACAATGAGCAGTTCTTC; CDR3aa: CAWGQGDSYNEQFF
v_gene: TRBV10-3; abundance: NA; j_gene: TRBJ1-4; len: 14; d_gene: TRBD1; CDR3nt: TGTGCCATCAGGGCGACAGGGAGGGATGAAAAACTGTTTTTT; CDR3aa: CAIRATGRDEKLFF
v_gene: TRBV19; abundance: few; j_gene: TRBJ2-5; len: 14; d_gene: NA; CDR3nt: TGTGCCAGTAGACGGGGGACAGCCCAAGAGACCCAGTACTTC; CDR3aa: CASRRGTAQETQYF
v_gene: TRBV6-5; abundance: NA; j_gene: TRBJ1-2; len: 13; d_gene: TRBD1; CDR3nt: TGTGCCAGCAGTTACGGACAGGTCGGGGGCTACACCTTC; CDR3aa: CASSYGQVGGYTF
v_gene: TRBV7-2; abundance: NA; j_gene: TRBJ2-5; len: 14; d_gene: NA; CDR3nt: TGTGCCAGCAGCCCCCAGCTGGCCCAAGAGACCCAGTACTTC; CDR3aa: CASSPQLAQETQYF
v_gene: TRBV30; abundance: NA; j_gene: TRBJ2-1; len: 13; d_gene: NA; CDR3nt: TGTGCCTGGACGCACCCGGGGTACAATGAGCAGTTCTTC; CDR3aa: CAWTHPGYNEQFF
v_gene: TRBV6-6; abundance: NA; j_gene: TRBJ2-7; len: 14; d_gene: NA; CDR3nt: TGTGCCAGCAGCCTCTGGACGAACTCCTACGAGCAGTACTTC; CDR3aa: CASSLWTNSYEQYF
v_gene: TRBV7-2; abundance: NA; j_gene: TRBJ2-5; len: 13; d_gene: NA; CDR3nt: TGTGCCAGCAGCTTACTTCAAGGAGAGACCCAGTACTTC; CDR3aa: CASSLLQGETQYF